The 21 T cell receptor beta chains below all came from one sample that was sequenced in a study of blood T cell repertoires in COVID-19. Method: immunoSEQ multiplex PCR; TCRdb's copy keeps in-frame clones and lacks some. The sample carries a few hundred thousand clones, 82% recorded once. Sequenced input: peripheral blood. The receptors stem from a woman younger than 35 with acute or convalescent COVID-19.

The chain employs TRBV14 and TRBJ2-7; the match to TRBD2 covers 11 bases. CDR1 is SGHDN and CDR2 is FVKESK in the germline V gene. V lost 3 bases to trimming and J lost 6 bases; unmatched junction nucleotides: 4. The CDR3 length is 14 residues. The CDR3 nucleotides are TGTGCCAGCAGCCACCTAACTAGCGGGAGCGAGCAGTACTTC. It translates to CASSHLTSGSEQYF.

In its sample, this clone was seen once. The chain employs TRBV6-5 and TRBJ2-5; 7 nucleotides line up with TRBD1. The CDR3 is 13 amino acids. Looked up from germline, CDR1 is MNHEY and CDR2 is SVGAGI. With 6 bases clipped from V and 3 bases from J, the junction kept 4 bases outside the gene matches. CDR3 in amino acids: CASRTGSEETQYF. CDR3 nucleotide sequence: TGTGCCAGCAGGACAGGGTCGGAAGAGACCCAGTACTTC.

The chain carries TRBV30 and TRBJ2-6; D remains ambiguous. The germline V and J ends were trimmed by 0 bases and 4 bases, with 10 bases remaining between them. The CDR3 extends over 15 amino acids. CDR1 is GTSNPN, CDR2 SVGIG, per germline (reference sequence). The CDR3 bases are TGTGCCTGGAGTGTACTTGGTGTCGGGGCCAACGTCCTGACTTTC. As protein: CAWSVLGVGANVLTF. Filled out from reference TRBV30 and TRBJ2-6, the complete variable domain reads SQTIHQWPATLVQPVGSPLSLECTVEGTSNPNLYWYRQAAGRGLQLLFYSVGIGQISSEVPQNLSASRPQDRQFILSSKKLLLSDSGFYLCAWSVLGVGANVLTFGAGSRLTVL.

This clone was detected only once. The gene calls are TRBV15 and TRBJ1-1; D perhaps matches TRBD1 (5 bases). Germline V lookup: CDR1 LNHNV, CDR2 YYDKDF (reference sequence). V lost 5 bases, J lost 4 bases, and 17 bases lay in between. The CDR3 runs 15 residues. The CDR3 loop is CATSPGFGRSTEAFF. Here the CDR3 DNA reads TGTGCCACCAGCCCAGGGTTCGGTCGGAGCACTGAAGCTTTCTTT.

Only one count was recorded for this clone. The CDR3 region is CASSTQPAGGPGEQYF. DNA of the CDR3: TGTGCCAGCAGCACCCAACCAGCGGGAGGGCCTGGGGAGCAGTACTTC. The J gene is TRBJ2-7, the V gene TRBV7-2; TRBD2 aligns across 10 bases. J was trimmed by 7 bases and V by 5 bases; bases with no gene match: 14. In germline, CDR1 is SGHTA, CDR2 FQGNSA. CDR3 length: 16 residues.

This clone was seen a single time. The chain uses TRBV29-1 and TRBJ2-1; possibly TRBD2 for D (6 bases). V lost 7 bases and J 8 bases, leaving 21 bases between the germline ends. The CDR3 runs to 14 residues. CDR1 and CDR2 from the germline V gene are SQVTM and ANQGSEA. CDR3 sequence: CSADGVGGMHEQFF. CDR3 nucleotides: TGCAGCGCCGACGGAGTAGGCGGGATGCATGAGCAGTTCTTC.

This clone came up a few times. The CDR3 coding sequence is TGTGCCAGCAGCTCCTTTCCTAGCTCCTATAATTCACCCCTCCACTTT. This codes for CASSSFPSSYNSPLHF. This sequence joins TRBV27 and TRBJ1-6, with D hard to call. Between the trimmed V and J ends, which lost 6 bases and 0 bases, there was a span of 12 bases. This CDR3 is built from 16 residues. Looked up from germline, CDR1 is MNHEY and CDR2 is SMNVEV (reference sequence).

J is TRBJ2-7 and V is TRBV10-2; maybe TRBD1 (5 bases). The CDR3 runs to 13 residues. V was pared by 3 bases and J by 2 bases, with 8 bases between. Germline V gene sequence: CDR1 WSHSY, CDR2 SAAADI. In DNA form, the CDR3 reads TGCGCCAGCAGTGAACAGGCCGCCTACGAGCAGTACTTC. This gives the protein CASSEQAAYEQYF.

This clone occurred once. V usage is TRBV7-3 and J usage is TRBJ1-1, with D possibly TRBD1 on 5 matching bases. There are 14 residues in the CDR3. The V and J ends lost 1 base and 3 bases respectively, with 9 bases between them. Germline CDR1 is SGHTA and CDR2 is FQGTGA. For the CDR3, the DNA is TGTGCCAGCAGCTTAATGGGCAGGGACACTGAAGCTTTCTTT. Its translation: CASSLMGRDTEAFF.

The chain combines TRBV6-5 with TRBJ2-3, with 8 bases matching TRBD2. V lost 0 bases, J lost 4 bases, and 6 bases stayed unmatched. The CDR3 sequence is 16 residues long. Germline loops: CDR1 MNHEY, CDR2 SVGAGI. The CDR3 DNA sequence: TGTGCCAGCAGTTACTCCAGCGGGAGAGGGTCAGATACGCAGTATTTT. Translation gives CASSYSSGRGSDTQYF.

The V call is TRBV2, the J call TRBJ1-3; no clear D gene. Germline V lookup: CDR1 SNHLY, CDR2 FYNNEI. V was shortened by 6 bases and J by 6 bases, with 18 bases between the two germline ends. The CDR3 length is 15 residues. The CDR3 sequence is CASSRNTAKSNTIYF. The CDR3, as DNA: TGTGCCAGCAGCCGTAACACCGCCAAATCAAACACCATATATTTT.

This clone was found once. V is TRBV6-1 and J is TRBJ1-1, with TRBD1 matching 11 bases. CDR3 length: 16 amino acids. Germline assignment: CDR1 MNHNS and CDR2 SASEGT. Losses at the gene ends were 6 bases for V and 7 bases for J; bases not matched to a gene: 13. The DNA for the CDR3 is TGTGCCAGCAGCGAAACCTTGGACAGGGGGCTGTTTGAAGCTTTCTTT. Translated: CASSETLDRGLFEAFF.

This sequence joins TRBV7-2 and TRBJ1-4; D is possibly TRBD1 (6 bases). The CDR3 has 15 residues. V was clipped by 4 bases and J by 5 bases, with 14 bases between them. The germline CDR1 and CDR2 sequences are SGHTA and FQGNSA. The CDR3 nucleotides read TGTGCCAGCAGCTACCAGACAGGCACAAATGAAAAACTGTTTTTT. Its translation: CASSYQTGTNEKLFF.

V usage is TRBV6-5 and J usage is TRBJ2-4; 7 bases are a match to TRBD2. The ends lost 3 bases at V and 1 base at J; junction bases unmatched: 6. The germline V gene encodes CDR1 MNHEY and CDR2 SVGAGI. This CDR3 is 16 amino acids long. For the CDR3, the DNA is TGTGCCAGCAGTTATGCGGCTAGCGGCGCCAAAAACATTCAGTACTTC. This translates into CASSYAASGAKNIQYF.

This rearrangement joins TRBV2 to TRBJ1-3, with D unresolved. In germline, CDR1 is SNHLY, CDR2 FYNNEI. Trimming left V 8 bases short and J 2 bases short, with 16 bases between. This CDR3 is 15 amino acids long. The CDR3 is CASSRPGRTGNTIYF. In DNA form, the CDR3 reads TGTGCCAGCTCACGCCCTGGGCGTACTGGAAACACCATATATTTT.

J is TRBJ1-6 and V is TRBV25-1; tentatively, D is TRBD1 (5 bases). The CDR3 is 15 amino acids. Germline V gene data show CDR1 as MGHDK and CDR2 as SYGVNS. Trimming removed 6 bases from V and 10 bases from J, with 19 bases in between. The DNA of the CDR3 is TGTGCCAGCAGGGAGACTTCAGGGAAAACCTCACCCCTCCACTTT. Residues: CASRETSGKTSPLHF.

This rearrangement joins TRBV11-2 to TRBJ2-1; the D is unclear. V lost 1 base and J 10 bases, leaving 23 bases between the germline ends. Germline values: CDR1 SGHAT, CDR2 FQNNGV. The CDR3 runs 17 residues. The CDR3 DNA reads as TGTGCCAGCAGCTTAGCGGTTAGTGGCGGTCGAACTCCCGAGCAGTTCTTC. Protein product: CASSLAVSGGRTPEQFF.

The chain employs TRBV30 and TRBJ1-6, with 9 nucleotides matching TRBD1. Trimming removed 8 bases from V and 7 bases from J; junction bases left unmatched: 6. Germline CDR1 is GTSNPN and CDR2 is SVGIG (reference sequence). The CDR3 totals 13 residues. The CDR3 DNA follows: TGTGCCCGAGACAGGGGGATCAATTCACCCCTCCACTTT. Translated, it gives CARDRGINSPLHF.

The J gene is TRBJ2-7, the V gene TRBV4-3; weak D call: TRBD1 (6 bases). The V end was cut by 1 base, the J end by 7 bases, with 23 bases between. CDR1 is LGHNA and CDR2 is YSLEER in the germline V gene. This CDR3 has 17 amino acids. This chain's CDR3 is CASSQAPYEQGSLEQYF. The CDR3 region has the DNA TGCGCCAGCAGCCAAGCCCCCTACGAACAGGGCAGCCTTGAGCAGTACTTC.

The chain recombines TRBV10-1 with TRBJ1-5; no firm D call. The germline V and J ends were trimmed by 0 bases and 3 bases, with 9 bases remaining between them. Germline CDR1 and CDR2: WNHNN and SYGVQD (reference sequence). This CDR3 spans 15 amino acids. CDR3 in DNA: TGCGCCAGCAGTGAGTCCCGGCAGGACAATCAGCCCCAGCATTTT. Translation gives CASSESRQDNQPQHF.

The chain combines TRBV7-6 with TRBJ2-7, with 7 bases that match TRBD1. Germline trimming cut 4 bases from V and 5 bases from J; bases unmatched to any gene: 8. Germline V gene data show CDR1 as SGHVS and CDR2 as FNYEAQ. The CDR3 is 14 amino acids. The CDR3 sequence: CASSSDRDRNEQYF. The CDR3 nucleotides are TGTGCCAGCAGCTCGGACCGGGACAGAAACGAGCAGTACTTC.